The source of this T cell receptor (beta chain) is a study of T cells expressing NK-cell markers. Study information: Sorted CD3+CD56-NKG2C+, CD3+CD56+NKG2C- and CD3+CD56+NKG2C+ T cells were the source of the TCR beta repertoires. Among eight sequenced donors, seven carried HCMV seropositivity while one was seronegative. Study-level points and caveats: Of the CD8+ T cell pool in six donors, roughly 1.0-8% was accounted for by dominant NKG2C+ clonotypes.

The CDR3 runs to 16 residues. Germline V gives CDR1 DFQATT, CDR2 SNEGSKA (reference sequence). In generating TCR beta cDNA, 5'RACE template switching with UMIs was used. From its re-call of the 5' RACE reads, TCRdb lists each CDR3 protein once, without DNA. This repertoire comprises roughly 180,000 distinct CDR3 sequences; its ten largest clones make up just over 20%. Concerning this clonotype: Its antigen is still unknown.

The rearrangement joins TRBV20-1 to TRBJ2-1; TCRdb's assignment of TRBD1 cannot be checked, as there is no DNA. The source is a man aged 18-75 years in good health. Sequenced: blood T cells: a sorted CD56 or NKG2C T cell subset, CD4+ or CD8+ T cells, or bulk PBMC T cells (not recorded which). CDR3 sequence reads: CSARDPGHLPYNEQFF.